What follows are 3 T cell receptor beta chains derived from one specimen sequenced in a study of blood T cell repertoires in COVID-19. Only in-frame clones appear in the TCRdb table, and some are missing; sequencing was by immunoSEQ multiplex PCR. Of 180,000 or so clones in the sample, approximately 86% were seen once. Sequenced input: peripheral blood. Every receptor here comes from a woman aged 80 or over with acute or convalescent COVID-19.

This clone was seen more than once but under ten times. The CDR3 sequence: CASSLVSSAGNYEQYF. CDR3 bases: TGTGCCAGCAGCTTAGTTAGTTCGGCGGGGAACTACGAGCAGTACTTC. The chain recombines TRBV7-2 with TRBJ2-7, with D possibly being TRBD2 (6 bases). V was pared by 1 base and J by 3 bases, with 16 bases between. Germline V CDR1 and CDR2: SGHTA, FQGNSA. This CDR3 has 16 amino acids. The variable domain in full, completed from reference TRBV7-2 and TRBJ2-7, reads GAGVSQSPSNKVTEKGKDVELRCDPISGHTALYWYRQSLGQGLEFLIYFQGNSAPDKSGLPSDRFSAERTGGSVSTLTIQRTQQEDSAVYLCASSLVSSAGNYEQYFGPGTRLTVT.

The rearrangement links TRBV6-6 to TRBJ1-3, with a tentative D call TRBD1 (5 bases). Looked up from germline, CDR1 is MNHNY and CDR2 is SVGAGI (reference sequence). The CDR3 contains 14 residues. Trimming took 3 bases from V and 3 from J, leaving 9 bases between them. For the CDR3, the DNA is TGTGCCAGCAGTTATGGGCAGGGTGGAAACACCATATATTTT. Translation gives CASSYGQGGNTIYF.

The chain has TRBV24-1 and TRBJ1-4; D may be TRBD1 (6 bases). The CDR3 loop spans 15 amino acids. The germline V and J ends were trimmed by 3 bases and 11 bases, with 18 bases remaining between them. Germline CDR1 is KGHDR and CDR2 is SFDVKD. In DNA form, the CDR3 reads TGTGCCACCAGTGATGCCGGGACGGGGGGCGACAAACTGTTTTTT. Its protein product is CATSDAGTGGDKLFF.